This T cell receptor beta chain was identified during a study of blood T cells in healthy people across ages. CDR1 and CDR2 (germline): SGHRS, YFSETQ. The CDR3 totals 17 residues. V was clipped by 7 bases and J by 5 bases, with 26 bases between them. Combining a sample-barcoded 5' primer with a J-beta primer mix, a second PCR ran for roughly 6 to 12 cycles. TCRdb itself ran the 5' RACE reads through MiXCR, one entry per CDR3 protein. The top ten clones hold approximately 23% of a sample with approximately 770,000 distinct CDR3 sequences, 58% of them seen once. Notes on the study in general: With naive T cell percentage, TCR beta diversity showed a strong correlation. TCR beta diversity, measured per million T cells, fell in a roughly linear way with age. A greater number of naive CD4+ cells and higher diversity distinguished long-lived donors from aged donors.

In the case of this clonotype: What it binds is not known.

The sample comprised blood. The receptor was derived from a man aged 25 to 45 in good health. V usage is TRBV5-1 and J usage is TRBJ2-3; tentatively, D is TRBD2 (5 bases). Here the CDR3 DNA reads TGCGCCAGCGGCACGACTTGGCCGCGTAGCGCAAGAGATACGCAGTATTTT. Translation gives CASGTTWPRSARDTQYF.